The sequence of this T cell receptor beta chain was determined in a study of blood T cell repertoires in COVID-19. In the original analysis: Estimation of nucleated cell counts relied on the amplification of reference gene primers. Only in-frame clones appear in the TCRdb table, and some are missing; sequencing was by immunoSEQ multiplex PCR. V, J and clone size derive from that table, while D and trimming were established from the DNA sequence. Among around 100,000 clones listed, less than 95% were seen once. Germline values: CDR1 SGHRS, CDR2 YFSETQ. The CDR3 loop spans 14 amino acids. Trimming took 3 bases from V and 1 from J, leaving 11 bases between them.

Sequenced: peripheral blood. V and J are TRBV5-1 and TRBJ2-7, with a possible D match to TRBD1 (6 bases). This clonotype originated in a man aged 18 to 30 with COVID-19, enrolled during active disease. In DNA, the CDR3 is TGCGCCAGCAGCTCGCAGCAGGGGTCCTACGAGCAGTACTTC. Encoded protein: CASSSQQGSYEQYF. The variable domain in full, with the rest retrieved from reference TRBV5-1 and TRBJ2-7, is KAGVTQTPRYLIKTRGQQVTLSCSPISGHRSVSWYQQTPGQGLQFLFEYFSETQRNKGNFPGRFSGRQFSNSRSEMNVSTLELGDSALYLCASSSQQGSYEQYFGPGTRLTVT.